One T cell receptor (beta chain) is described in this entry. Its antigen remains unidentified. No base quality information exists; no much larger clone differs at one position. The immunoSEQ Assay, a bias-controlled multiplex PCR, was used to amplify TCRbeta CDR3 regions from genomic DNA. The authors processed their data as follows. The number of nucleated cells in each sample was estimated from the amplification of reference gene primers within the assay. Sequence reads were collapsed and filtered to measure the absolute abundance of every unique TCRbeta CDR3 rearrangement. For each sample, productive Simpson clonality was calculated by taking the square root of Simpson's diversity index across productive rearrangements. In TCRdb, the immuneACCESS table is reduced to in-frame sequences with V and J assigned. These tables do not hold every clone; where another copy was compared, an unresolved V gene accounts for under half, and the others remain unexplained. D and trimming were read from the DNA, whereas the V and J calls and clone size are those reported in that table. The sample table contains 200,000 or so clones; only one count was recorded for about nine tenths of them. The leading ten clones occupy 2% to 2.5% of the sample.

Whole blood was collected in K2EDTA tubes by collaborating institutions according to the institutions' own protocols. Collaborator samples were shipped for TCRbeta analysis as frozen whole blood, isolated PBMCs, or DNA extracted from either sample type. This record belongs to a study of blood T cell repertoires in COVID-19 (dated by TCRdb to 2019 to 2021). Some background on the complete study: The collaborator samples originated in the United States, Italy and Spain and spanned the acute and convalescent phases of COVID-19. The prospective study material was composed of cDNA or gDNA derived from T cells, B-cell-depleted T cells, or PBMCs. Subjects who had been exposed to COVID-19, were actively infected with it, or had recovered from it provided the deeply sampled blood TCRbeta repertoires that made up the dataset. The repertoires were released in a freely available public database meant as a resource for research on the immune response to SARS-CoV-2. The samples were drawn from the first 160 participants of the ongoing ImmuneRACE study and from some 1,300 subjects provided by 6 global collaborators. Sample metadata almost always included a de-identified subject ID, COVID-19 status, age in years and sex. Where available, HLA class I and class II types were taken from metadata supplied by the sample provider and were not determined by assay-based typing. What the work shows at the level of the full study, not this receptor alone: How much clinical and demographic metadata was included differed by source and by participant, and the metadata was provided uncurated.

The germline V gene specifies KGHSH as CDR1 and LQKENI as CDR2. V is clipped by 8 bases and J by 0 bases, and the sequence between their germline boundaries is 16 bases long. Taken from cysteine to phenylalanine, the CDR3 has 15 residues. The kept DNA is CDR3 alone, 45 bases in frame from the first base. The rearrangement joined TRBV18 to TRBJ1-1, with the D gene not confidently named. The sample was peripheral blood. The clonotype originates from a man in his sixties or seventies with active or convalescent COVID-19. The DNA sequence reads TGTGCCAGCCCACGGCGGGGTGTCGTGAACACTGAAGCTTTCTTT. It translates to CASPRRGVVNTEAFF. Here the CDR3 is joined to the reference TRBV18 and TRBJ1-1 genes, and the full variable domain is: NAGVMQNPRHLVRRRGQEARLRCSPMKGHSHVYWYRQLPEEGLKFMVYLQKENIIDESGMPKERFSAEFPKEGPSILRIQQVVRGDSAAYFCASPRRGVVNTEAFFGQGTRLTVV.